This T cell receptor (beta chain) emerged from a study of human T cells and chemical hapten exposure. One entry per CDR3 protein, called by TCRdb with MiXCR from the RACE reads. The sample holds about 120,000 distinct CDR3 sequences; around an eighth are singletons and the top ten take around 2.8%. Overall study results and limits: Every donor had alopecia, and their immune response may therefore differ from healthy people's.

There are a few counts of this clonotype. Antigen unknown. Time point noted: pre-sensitization, week 0. Indicated treatment: therapeutic diphenylcyclopropenone sensitization with weekly scalp DPC. Patches went on only after blood had been drawn each time. J was trimmed by 2 bases and V by 4 bases; bases with no gene match: 7. The CDR3 is made up of 14 amino acids. CDR1 SQVTM and CDR2 ANQGSEA come from the germline V gene. The TCR originated in a woman aged 18-29 years with alopecia areata. Some clones in this sample may be carry-over from other donors' samples. The chain employs TRBV29-1 and TRBJ2-7; TRBD1 aligns across 8 bases. The sequences come from whole blood, collected in connection with sensitization to the hapten diphenylcyclopropenone (DPC). The CDR3 loop is CSVAWGTGAYEQYF. The CDR3 DNA sequence: TGCAGCGTTGCATGGGGGACAGGAGCCTACGAGCAGTACTTC.